These 6 T cell receptor beta chains were sequenced from one sample in a study of blood T cell repertoires in COVID-19. The assay was immunoSEQ multiplex PCR, and TCRdb's table has in-frame clones only and misses some. The table lists roughly 260,000 clones, around nine tenths of them singletons. Sequenced input: peripheral blood. These receptors were taken from a woman aged 40-49 years who had recovered from COVID-19.

The V call is TRBV5-1, the J call TRBJ2-7, with a weak D call TRBD1 (5 bases). This CDR3 comprises 14 residues. Deletions cut 3 bases from V and 4 bases from J, with 14 bases between. CDR1 is SGHRS, CDR2 YFSETQ, per germline. CDR3 loop: CASSSDRQGYEQYF. DNA for the CDR3: TGCGCCAGCAGCTCGGACCGCCAGGGTTACGAGCAGTACTTC.

The chain joins TRBV6-5 to TRBJ2-6, with 8 bases lining up with TRBD1. The CDR3 is 14 residues long. Germline V gene lookup returns CDR1 MNHEY and CDR2 SVGAGI. After removal of 8 bases from V and 2 bases from J, the junction contained 2 bases not matched to a gene. This CDR3 reads CASGQGTGANVLTF. In DNA form, the CDR3 reads TGTGCCAGCGGACAGGGAACTGGGGCCAACGTCCTGACTTTC.

The chain employs TRBV27 and TRBJ1-5, with TRBD1 matching 8 bases. Germline CDR1 MNHEY, CDR2 SMNVEV (reference sequence). The CDR3 spans 15 residues. Trimming at V came to 2 bases and at J to 4 bases, leaving 4 bases not matched to a gene. CDR3 protein: CASSLIGTGNQPQHF. In DNA form, the CDR3 reads TGTGCCAGCAGTTTAATCGGGACAGGTAATCAGCCCCAGCATTTT.

The chain combines TRBV12-1 with TRBJ1-2; the D call TRBD1 from the table was never checked on the DNA. TRBV12-1 is a pseudogene. CDR3 length: 16 amino acids. CDR3 protein: CASSFGVRGVAYGYTF. The CDR3 region has the DNA TGTGCCAGCAGCTTTGGGGTCAGGGGGGTTGCCTATGGCTACACCTTC.

The chain uses TRBV7-3 and TRBJ1-1; D call uncertain. Trimming removed 5 bases at V and 4 bases at J, with 17 bases between. The CDR3 loop spans 15 amino acids. Germline assignment: CDR1 SGHTA and CDR2 FQGTGA. The CDR3 protein is CASSPTRGGGTEAFF. The CDR3 DNA reads TGTGCCAGCAGCCCTACGAGAGGAGGCGGCACTGAAGCTTTCTTT.

The V call is TRBV5-1, the J call TRBJ2-2; 10 nucleotides line up with TRBD1. Germline CDR1 is SGHRS and CDR2 is YFSETQ. This CDR3 is 17 amino acids long. Trimming took 3 bases from V and 4 from J; bases not matched to a gene: 9. The CDR3 reads CASSWTGGVQSTGELFF. As DNA, the CDR3 is TGCGCCAGCAGCTGGACAGGGGGAGTTCAGAGCACCGGGGAGCTGTTTTTT.